The clone carrying this TCR beta chain was seen a handful of times. Its antigen is undetermined. This sample was included in a study of response to subunit inactivated influenza vaccine. Trimming at V came to 7 bases and at J to 8 bases, leaving 12 bases not matched to a gene. This CDR3 comprises 14 residues. The germline gives CDR1 SGHRS, CDR2 YFSETQ. TCRdb processed the RT-PCR reads anew with MiXCR; each CDR3 protein has one entry. The table has just over 300,000 distinct CDR3 sequences, about 20% seen once. Whole-study findings and limits: New T cells are recruited in small numbers by each seasonal influenza vaccination, according to the authors' suggestion.

This chain uses TRBV5-1 with TRBJ1-1; TRBD1 agrees at 9 bases. The sequence was collected from a man in his fifties or sixties who received an inactivated influenza vaccine. The input for sequencing was PBMCs from blood, taken 21 months after vaccination. CDR3 residues: CASQLNLGTGEAFF. The CDR3 bases are TGCGCCAGCCAGCTTAACCTCGGGACAGGGGAAGCTTTCTTT.